The clone carrying this T cell receptor beta chain showed up just a few times. Its matching antigen is unknown. CDR3 length: 13 amino acids. The V gene lost 3 bases and the J gene lost 5 bases, with 7 bases spanning the gap. These data come from a study of CD8 T cells in ankylosing spondylitis. TCRdb reanalysed the 5' RACE reads using MiXCR and keeps one entry per CDR3 protein. The sample lists hundreds of thousands of distinct CDR3 sequences, roughly a quarter occurring once. Study observations and caveats: Ankylosing spondylitis blood appeared to carry a characteristic TCR beta motif of several highly homologous variants. Significantly higher representation of disease-linked clones was reported for matched ankylosing spondylitis synovial fluid.

V usage is TRBV12-3 or TRBV12-4 and J usage is TRBJ2-2; the D gene is possibly TRBD1 (5 bases). The TCR originated in a male donor with ankylosing spondylitis. The sequenced material came from blood, either unsorted or a sorted T cell fraction (not recorded which). The CDR3 spells CASSFKGTGELFF. The CDR3 DNA follows: TGTGCCAGCAGTTTTAAGGGGACCGGGGAGCTGTTTTTT.